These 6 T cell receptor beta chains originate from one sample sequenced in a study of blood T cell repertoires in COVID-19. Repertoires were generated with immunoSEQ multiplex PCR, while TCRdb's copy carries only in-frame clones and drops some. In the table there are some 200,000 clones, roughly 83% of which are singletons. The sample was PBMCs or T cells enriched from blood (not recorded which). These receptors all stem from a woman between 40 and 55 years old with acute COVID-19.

Here the CDR3 DNA reads TGTGCCACCACTTCGAGCACCTCTGAAGCTTTCTTT. Protein: CATTSSTSEAFF. The chain joins TRBV28 to TRBJ1-1; D gene ambiguous. Trimming removed 10 bases from V and 6 bases from J, with 15 bases in between. The germline CDR1 and CDR2 sequences are MDHEN and SYDVKM. The CDR3 has 12 residues.

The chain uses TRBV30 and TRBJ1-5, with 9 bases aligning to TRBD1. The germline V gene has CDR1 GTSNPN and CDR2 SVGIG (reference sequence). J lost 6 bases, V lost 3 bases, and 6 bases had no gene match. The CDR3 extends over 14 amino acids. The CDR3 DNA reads TGTGCCTGGAGCCGGGACAGGGTCGGTCAGCCCCAGCATTTT. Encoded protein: CAWSRDRVGQPQHF.

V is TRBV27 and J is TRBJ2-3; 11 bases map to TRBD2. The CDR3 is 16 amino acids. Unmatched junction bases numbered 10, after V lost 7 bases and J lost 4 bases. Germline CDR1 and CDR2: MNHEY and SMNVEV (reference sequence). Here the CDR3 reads CASIPYSGGAADTQYF. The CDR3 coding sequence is TGTGCCAGCATCCCATATAGCGGGGGGGCGGCAGATACGCAGTATTTT.

The CDR3 DNA sequence: TGTGCCAGCAGCTTGGAGGTCCGGGAGCAGTACTTC. The encoded protein is CASSLEVREQYF. This chain uses TRBV7-9 with TRBJ2-7, with a tentative D call TRBD2 (5 bases). The CDR3 runs to 12 residues. Trimming pared 3 bases from V and 7 bases from J, leaving 10 bases between. Germline V gene sequence: CDR1 SEHNR, CDR2 FQNEAQ (reference sequence).

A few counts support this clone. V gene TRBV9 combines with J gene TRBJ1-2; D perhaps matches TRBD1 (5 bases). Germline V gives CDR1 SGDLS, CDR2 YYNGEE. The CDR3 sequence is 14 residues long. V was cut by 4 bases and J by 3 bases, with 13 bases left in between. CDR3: CASSSTGADYGYTF. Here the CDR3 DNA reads TGTGCCAGCAGCTCCACAGGAGCCGACTATGGCTACACCTTC.

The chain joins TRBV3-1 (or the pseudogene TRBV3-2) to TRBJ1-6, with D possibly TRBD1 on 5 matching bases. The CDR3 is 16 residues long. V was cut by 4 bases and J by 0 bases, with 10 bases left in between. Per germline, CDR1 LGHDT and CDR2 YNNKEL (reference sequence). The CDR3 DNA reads TGTGCCAGCAGCCCCCGACAGAGCTCCTATAATTCACCCCTCCACTTT. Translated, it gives CASSPRQSSYNSPLHF.